This T cell receptor (beta chain) was identified in a study of shared clonotypes between healthy human individuals. Study-wide points: Clonotypes not shared had lower generation probabilities than those common to all four donors.

Germline V CDR1 and CDR2: SGHTA, FQGNSA. V lost 1 base and J 14 bases, leaving 15 bases between the germline ends. This CDR3 spans 14 amino acids. The protocol was immunoSEQ multiplex PCR, while the TCRdb copy is restricted to in-frame clones and leaves out a portion. There are over a million clones in the sample; about 75% occur only once, and 1.2% to 1.5% lies in the top ten. A word on this clone: Its antigen remains unknown.

The specimen sequenced was memory CD4+ T cells sorted from blood. Subset given: CD45RA-negative fraction. The chain couples TRBV7-2 to TRBJ1-6; D is ambiguous. The clonotype was recovered from a young man in good health. The chain's CDR3 is CASSLGTLGWTLHF. In nucleotides, the CDR3 is TGTGCCAGCAGCTTAGGGACTCTGGGGTGGACCCTCCACTTT.